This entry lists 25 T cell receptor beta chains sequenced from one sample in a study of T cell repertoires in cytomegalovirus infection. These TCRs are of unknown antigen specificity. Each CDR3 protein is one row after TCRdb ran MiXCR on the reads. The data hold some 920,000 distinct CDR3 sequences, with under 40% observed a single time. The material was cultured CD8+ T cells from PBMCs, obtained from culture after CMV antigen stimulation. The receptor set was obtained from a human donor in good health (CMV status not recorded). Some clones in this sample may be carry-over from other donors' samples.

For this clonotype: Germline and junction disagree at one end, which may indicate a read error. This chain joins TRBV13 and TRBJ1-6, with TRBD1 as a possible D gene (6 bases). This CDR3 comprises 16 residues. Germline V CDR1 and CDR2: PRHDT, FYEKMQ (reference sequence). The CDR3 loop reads CANSSAGDPYNSPLHF. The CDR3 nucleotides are TGTGCCAACAGCTCGGCAGGGGACCCCTATAATTCACCCCTCCACTTT.

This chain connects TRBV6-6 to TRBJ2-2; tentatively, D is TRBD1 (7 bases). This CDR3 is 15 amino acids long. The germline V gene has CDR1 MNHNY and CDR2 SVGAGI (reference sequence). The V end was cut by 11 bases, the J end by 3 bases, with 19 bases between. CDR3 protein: CASLAEGADTGELFF. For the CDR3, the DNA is TGTGCCTCTTTAGCGGAGGGGGCCGACACCGGGGAGCTGTTTTTT.

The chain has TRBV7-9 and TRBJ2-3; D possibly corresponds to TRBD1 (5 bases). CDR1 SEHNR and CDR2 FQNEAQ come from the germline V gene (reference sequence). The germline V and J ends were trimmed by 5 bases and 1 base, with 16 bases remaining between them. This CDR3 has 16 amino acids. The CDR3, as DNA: TGTGCCAGCAGCCCTAAAGGGGCTTATGGCACAGATACGCAGTATTTT. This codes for CASSPKGAYGTDTQYF.

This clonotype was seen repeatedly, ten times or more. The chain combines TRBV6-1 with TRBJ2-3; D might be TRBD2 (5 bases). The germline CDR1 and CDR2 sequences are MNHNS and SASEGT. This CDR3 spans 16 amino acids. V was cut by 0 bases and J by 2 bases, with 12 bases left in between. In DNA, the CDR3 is TGTGCCAGCAGTGAAGCTTGGGCGGGTGTCACAGATACGCAGTATTTT. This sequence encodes CASSEAWAGVTDTQYF.

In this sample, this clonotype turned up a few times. The CDR3 loop reads CASADLNTEAFF. The CDR3 DNA reads as TGTGCCAGCGCCGATTTGAACACTGAAGCTTTCTTT. The rearrangement joins TRBV7-9 to TRBJ1-1; D remains ambiguous. Germline V gene sequence: CDR1 SEHNR, CDR2 FQNEAQ (reference sequence). V gave up 8 bases and J gave up 0 bases, with 7 bases separating them. The CDR3 has 12 amino acids.

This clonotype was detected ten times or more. CDR3 protein: CASSLGSGGAYEQYV. In DNA form, the CDR3 reads TGCGCCAGCAGCTTGGGTAGCGGGGGGGCCTACGAGCAGTACGTC. The rearrangement uses TRBV5-1 and TRBJ2-7; TRBD2 aligns across 11 bases. CDR1 is SGHRS, CDR2 YFSETQ, per germline. J gave up 2 bases and V 0 bases, and 1 base lay outside the gene matches. The CDR3 is 15 residues long.

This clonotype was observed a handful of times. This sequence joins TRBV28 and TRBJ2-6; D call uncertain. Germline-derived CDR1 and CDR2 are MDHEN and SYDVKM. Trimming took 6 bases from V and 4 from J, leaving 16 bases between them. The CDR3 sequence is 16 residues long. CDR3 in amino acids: CASRLDGPGGANVLTF. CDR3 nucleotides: TGTGCCAGCAGGTTGGACGGTCCTGGAGGGGCCAACGTCCTGACTTTC.

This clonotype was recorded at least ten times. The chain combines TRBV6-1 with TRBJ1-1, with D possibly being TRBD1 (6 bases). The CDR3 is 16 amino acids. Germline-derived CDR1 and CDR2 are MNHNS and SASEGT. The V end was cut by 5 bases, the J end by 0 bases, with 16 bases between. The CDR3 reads CASSKRPRGLNTEAFF. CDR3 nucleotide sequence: TGTGCCAGCAGTAAGAGACCCAGGGGACTGAACACTGAAGCTTTCTTT.

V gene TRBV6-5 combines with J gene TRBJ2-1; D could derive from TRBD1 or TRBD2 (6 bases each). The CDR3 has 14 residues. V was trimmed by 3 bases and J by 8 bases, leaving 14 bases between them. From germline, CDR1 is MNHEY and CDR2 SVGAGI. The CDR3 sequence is CASSYRGLFHEQFF. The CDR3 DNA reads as TGTGCCAGCAGTTATCGGGGGCTTTTCCATGAGCAGTTCTTC.

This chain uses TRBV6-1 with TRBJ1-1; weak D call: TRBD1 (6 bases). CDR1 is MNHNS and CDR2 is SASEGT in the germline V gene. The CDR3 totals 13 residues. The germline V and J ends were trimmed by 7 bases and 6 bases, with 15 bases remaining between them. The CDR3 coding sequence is TGTGCCAGCATGACAGTAAAGGGGGCTGAAGCTTTCTTT. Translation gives CASMTVKGAEAFF.

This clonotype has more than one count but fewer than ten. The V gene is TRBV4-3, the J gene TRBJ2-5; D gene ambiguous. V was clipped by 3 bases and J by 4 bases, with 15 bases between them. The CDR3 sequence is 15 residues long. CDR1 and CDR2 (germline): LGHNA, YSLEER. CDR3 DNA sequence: TGCGCCAGCAGCCATTACCGGGCTAAAGGAGAGACCCAGTACTTC. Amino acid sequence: CASSHYRAKGETQYF.

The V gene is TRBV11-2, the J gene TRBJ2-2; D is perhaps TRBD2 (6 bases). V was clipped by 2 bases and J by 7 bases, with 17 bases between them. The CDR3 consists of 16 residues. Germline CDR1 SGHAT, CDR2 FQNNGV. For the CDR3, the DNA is TGTGCCAGCAGCTTATATGCCGGCGGGGCGGACGGGGAGCTGTTTTTT. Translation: CASSLYAGGADGELFF.

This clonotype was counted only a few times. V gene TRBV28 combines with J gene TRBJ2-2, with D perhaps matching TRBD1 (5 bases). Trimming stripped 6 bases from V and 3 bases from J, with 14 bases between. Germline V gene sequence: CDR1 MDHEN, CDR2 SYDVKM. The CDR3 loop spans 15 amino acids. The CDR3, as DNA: TGTGCCAGCAGCGGCACACAGGCGGACACCGGGGAGCTGTTTTTT. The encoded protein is CASSGTQADTGELFF.

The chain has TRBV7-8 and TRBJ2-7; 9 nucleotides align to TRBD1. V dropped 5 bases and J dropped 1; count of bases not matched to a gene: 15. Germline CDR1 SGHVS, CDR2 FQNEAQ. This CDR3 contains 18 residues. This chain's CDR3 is CASSTPGQGPSESYEQYV. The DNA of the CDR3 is TGTGCCAGCAGCACCCCGGGACAGGGACCCTCGGAATCCTACGAGCAGTACGTC.

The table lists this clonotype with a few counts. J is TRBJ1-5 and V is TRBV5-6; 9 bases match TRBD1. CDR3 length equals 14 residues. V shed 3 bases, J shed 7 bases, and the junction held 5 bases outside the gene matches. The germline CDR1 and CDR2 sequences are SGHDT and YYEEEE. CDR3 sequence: CASSSRQGGQPQHF. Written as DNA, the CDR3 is TGTGCCAGCAGCTCCAGACAGGGGGGGCAGCCCCAGCATTTT.

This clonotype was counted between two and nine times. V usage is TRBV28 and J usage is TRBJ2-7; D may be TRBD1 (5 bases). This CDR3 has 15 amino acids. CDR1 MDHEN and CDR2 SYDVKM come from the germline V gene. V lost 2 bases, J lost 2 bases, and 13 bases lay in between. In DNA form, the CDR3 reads TGTGCCAGCAGTTTAGGGGCGGCCAACACCTACGAGCAGTACTTC. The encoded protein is CASSLGAANTYEQYF. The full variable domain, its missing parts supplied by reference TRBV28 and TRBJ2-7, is DVKVTQSSRYLVKRTGEKVFLECVQDMDHENMFWYRQDPGLGLRLIYFSYDVKMKEKGDIPEGYSVSREKKERFSLILESASTNQTSMYLCASSLGAANTYEQYFGPGTRLTVT.

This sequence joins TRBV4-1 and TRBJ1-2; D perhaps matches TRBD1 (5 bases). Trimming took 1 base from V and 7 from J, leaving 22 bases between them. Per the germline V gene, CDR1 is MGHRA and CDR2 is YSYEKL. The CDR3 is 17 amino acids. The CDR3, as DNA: TGCGCCAGCAGCCAAGCCGGCACCGACAGCTATTCGGGTGGCTACACCTTC. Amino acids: CASSQAGTDSYSGGYTF.

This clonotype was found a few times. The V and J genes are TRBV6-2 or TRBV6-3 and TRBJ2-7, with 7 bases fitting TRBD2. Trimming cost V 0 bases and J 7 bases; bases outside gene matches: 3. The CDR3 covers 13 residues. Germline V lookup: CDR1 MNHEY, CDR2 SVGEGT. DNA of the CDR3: TGTGCCAGCAGTTACTCGAGGACTAGAGAGCAGTACGTC. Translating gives CASSYSRTREQYV.

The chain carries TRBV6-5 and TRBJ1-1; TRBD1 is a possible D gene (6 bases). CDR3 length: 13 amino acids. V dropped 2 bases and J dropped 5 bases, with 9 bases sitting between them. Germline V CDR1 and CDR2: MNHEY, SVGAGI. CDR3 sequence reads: CASSYPGETEAFF. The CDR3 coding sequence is TGTGCCAGCAGTTACCCAGGGGAGACTGAAGCTTTCTTT.

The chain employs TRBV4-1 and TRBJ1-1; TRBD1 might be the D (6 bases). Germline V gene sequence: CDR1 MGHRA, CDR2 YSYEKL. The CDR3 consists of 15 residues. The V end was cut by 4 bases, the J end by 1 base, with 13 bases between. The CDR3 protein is CASSRRGTTNTEAFF. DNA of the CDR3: TGCGCCAGCAGCCGAAGAGGGACAACGAACACTGAAGCTTTCTTT.

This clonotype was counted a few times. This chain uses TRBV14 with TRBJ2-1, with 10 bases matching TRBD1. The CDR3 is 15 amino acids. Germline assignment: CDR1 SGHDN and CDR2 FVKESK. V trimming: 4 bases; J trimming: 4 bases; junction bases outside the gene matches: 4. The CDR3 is CASSPDRGAYNEQFF. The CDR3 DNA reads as TGTGCCAGCAGCCCGGACAGGGGGGCATACAATGAGCAGTTCTTC.

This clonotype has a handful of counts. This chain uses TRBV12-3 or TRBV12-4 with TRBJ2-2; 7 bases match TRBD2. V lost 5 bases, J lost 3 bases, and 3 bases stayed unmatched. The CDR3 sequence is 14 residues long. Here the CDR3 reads CASSISGYTGELFF. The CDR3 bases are TGTGCCAGCAGTATTAGCGGGTACACCGGGGAGCTGTTTTTT.

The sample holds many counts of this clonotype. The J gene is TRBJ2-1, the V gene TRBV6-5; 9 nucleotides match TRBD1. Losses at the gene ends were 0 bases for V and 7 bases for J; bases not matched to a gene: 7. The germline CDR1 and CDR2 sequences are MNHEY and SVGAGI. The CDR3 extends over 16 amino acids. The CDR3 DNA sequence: TGTGCCAGCAGTTACTCTCGGACAGGGGCACAGAATGAGCAGTTCTTC. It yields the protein CASSYSRTGAQNEQFF.

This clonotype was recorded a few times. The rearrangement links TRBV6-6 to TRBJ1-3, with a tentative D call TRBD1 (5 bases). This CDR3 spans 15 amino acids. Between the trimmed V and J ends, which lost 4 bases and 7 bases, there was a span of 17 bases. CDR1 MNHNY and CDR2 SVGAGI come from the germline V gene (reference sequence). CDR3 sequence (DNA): TGTGCCAGCAGTTTTCCGGGACGGGAGAGGAACACCATATATTTT. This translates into CASSFPGRERNTIYF.

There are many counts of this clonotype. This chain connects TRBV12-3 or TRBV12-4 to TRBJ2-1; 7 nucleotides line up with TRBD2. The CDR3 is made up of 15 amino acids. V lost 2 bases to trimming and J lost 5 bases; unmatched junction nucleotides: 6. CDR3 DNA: TGTGCCAGCAGTTTACGGGGACTACACCACAATGAGCAGTTCTTC. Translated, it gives CASSLRGLHHNEQFF.